This is a list of T cell receptor beta chains from one sample in a study of tumor and adjacent non-tumor tissue in lung cancer. TCRdb passed the multiplex PCR reads through MiXCR, listing each CDR3 protein once. This table holds 90,000 to 100,000 distinct CDR3 sequences, 80% found once. Sequenced input: distant non-tumor lung tissue. Receptor source: a man in his sixties with small cell lung cancer. The CDR3 runs from the conserved cysteine through the conserved F or W. The order of the fields is V gene, clone size, D gene, CDR3 length, J gene, CDR3 DNA, CDR3 protein. A D gene is named only where the DNA matches it firmly. A row's size may be missing; if present it is once, few, many or a size class.

>TRBV6-2/TRBV6-3|NA|NA|15|TRBJ2-7
TGTGCCAGCAGTTCCTTAGACAGTATGGGGTACGAGCAGTACTTC
CASSSLDSMGYEQYF
>TRBV6-2/TRBV6-3|NA|NA|13|TRBJ2-1
TGTGTAAGCAGTACCTGTCCTAACAATGAGCAGTTCTTC
CVSSTCPNNEQFF
>TRBV12-3/TRBV12-4|NA|NA|14|TRBJ2-1
TGTACCAGCAGTTTAGCCGAGAGCGCTAATGAGCAGTTCTTC
CTSSLAESANEQFF
>TRBV7-3|many|TRBD2|17|TRBJ2-2
TGTGCCAGCAGCTCCGGGACTAGCGGGAGTAGGTCCGGGGAGCTGTTTTTT
CASSSGTSGSRSGELFF
>TRBV11-2|NA|TRBD2|18|TRBJ2-1
TGTGGCAGCAACTTAGGAGTAGCGGGAGGCTACTACCACAATGAGCAGTTCTTC
CGSNLGVAGGYYHNEQFF
>TRBV6-1|NA|TRBD2|14|TRBJ2-1
TGTACCAACATCTTTAGCGGGAGTAGGAGTGAGCAGTTCTTC
CTNIFSGSRSEQFF
>TRBV6-2/TRBV6-3|NA|NA|15|TRBJ2-1
TGTGCCACATCACCTCGGGTCTCCTCCTACATTGAGCAGTTCTTC
CATSPRVSSYIEQFF
>TRBV6-2/TRBV6-3|NA|NA|13|TRBJ2-3
TGTGCCAGCACCCGCGGTCAGGTAGATACACAGTATTTT
CASTRGQVDTQYF
>TRBV5-1|NA|NA|15|TRBJ2-3
TGCGCCAGCAGCTCGATCGGACCTGGCATAGATACGCAGTATTTT
CASSSIGPGIDTQYF
>TRBV29-1|NA|NA|13|TRBJ2-5
TGCAGCCTTGGGGTTAGCAGCGAAGAGACCAAGTACTTC
CSLGVSSEETKYF
>TRBV24-1|NA|NA|15|TRBJ2-6
TGTGCCACCGGTGACCTCGGCTCTGGGGCCAACGTCCTGACTTTC
CATGDLGSGANVLTF
>TRBV7-3|medium-sized|TRBD1|15|TRBJ2-3
TGTGCCAGCAGCTCCCGACAGGGTGTAGGAGATACGCAGTATTTT
CASSSRQGVGDTQYF
>TRBV20-1|many|TRBD1|16|TRBJ2-7
TGCAGTGCTGTCAACCTCCGGGACAGGGCACCCTACGAGCAGTACTTC
CSAVNLRDRAPYEQYF
>TRBV11-2|few|NA|12|TRBJ2-3
TGTGCCAGCAGCTTAGGCACAGATACGCAGTATTTT
CASSLGTDTQYF
>TRBV20-1|once|TRBD1|12|TRBJ1-4
TGCAATCCTAGAGGGACAGACGAAAAACTGTTTTTT
CNPRGTDEKLFF
>TRBV6-1|NA|TRBD2|14|TRBJ2-1
TGTGCTAGCATCTTTAGCGGGGGTAGAAATGAGCAGTTCTTC
CASIFSGGRNEQFF
>TRBV20-1|NA|NA|17|TRBJ2-1
TGTAGTGCTAGCAAGGGTAGCGCGGCTAGCTCCTACAATGAGCAGTTCTTC
CSASKGSAASSYNEQFF
>TRBV4-1|NA|TRBD1|17|TRBJ2-2
TGCGCCAGCAGCCACCCCATCACAGGGGGTGTCGACGGGGGGCTGTTTTTT
CASSHPITGGVDGGLFF
>TRBV11-2|NA|NA|14|TRBJ2-2
TGTGCCAGCAGCCGGTTGGGCGGGGTCTGGGAGCCGTTTTTT
CASSRLGGVWEPFF
>TRBV10-3|NA|NA|12|TRBJ2-1
TGTGCCACTAGTGGAGTAGCAGATGAGCAGTTCTTC
CATSGVADEQFF
>TRBV28|many|NA|14|TRBJ1-1
TGTGCCAGCACAGAAGGGGCGGTGAACACTGAAGCTTTCTTT
CASTEGAVNTEAFF
>TRBV12-3/TRBV12-4|NA|TRBD2|19|TRBJ2-2
TGTGCCAGCAGTCCCTTGATCGGGAAAGGCGGGAGGGCCCCCGGGGAGCTGTTTTTT
CASSPLIGKGGRAPGELFF
>TRBV28|NA|NA|15|TRBJ2-3
TGTGCCAGCAATTATGGGGCGCGTTTTACATATACGCAGTATTTT
CASNYGARFTYTQYF
>TRBV7-8|once|TRBD2|15|TRBJ2-1
TGTGCCAGCATCTTAGCGGGGGGCTCCTACAATGAGCAGTTCTTC
CASILAGGSYNEQFF
>TRBV11-2|few|TRBD2|14|TRBJ2-2
TGTGCTAGCAGTGATAGCGGGAACACCGGTGAGCTGTTTTTT
CASSDSGNTGELFF
>TRBV5-5|NA|NA|15|TRBJ2-7
TGTGCTAGCAGCCCATTACGGGGGATCTCCTACGACCAGTACTTC
CASSPLRGISYDQYF
>TRBV29-1|many|NA|14|TRBJ2-3
TGCGGCGTTGGGTTGGGTGGGCCGGCAGATACGCAGTATTTT
CGVGLGGPADTQYF
>TRBV29-1|NA|NA|13|TRBJ2-5
TGCATCCTTGAGGGAACAGTCCAAGAGACCCAGTACTTC
CILEGTVQETQYF
>TRBV6-1|NA|NA|15|TRBJ1-6
TGTGCCAGCAGTGAGACCTACAGGGAGACTTCACCCCTCCACTTT
CASSETYRETSPLHF
>TRBV29-1|NA|TRBD2|14|TRBJ2-5
TGCAGCGTTGATGTACCCCTAGTGGGAGGGACCCTGTACTTC
CSVDVPLVGGTLYF
>TRBV5-6|NA|NA|16|TRBJ1-1
TGTACCAGCAGCTTGGCCTTCGGGATAGCGAACACTGAAGCTTTCTTT
CTSSLAFGIANTEAFF
>TRBV4-1|NA|NA|12|TRBJ1-5
TGCGCCAGCCAGGGTATGTCTCAGCCCCATCATTTT
CASQGMSQPHHF
>TRBV6-1|NA|NA|18|TRBJ2-3
TGTGCAAGCAGCTTCCTAGGGGCGGGACTCTTGGCCTCGGAGCAGCAGTATTTT
CASSFLGAGLLASEQQYF
>TRBV12-3/TRBV12-4|NA|NA|14|TRBJ2-5
TGTGCCAGCAGTTTTGTGGGCAGGGAAGAGACCCAGTACTTC
CASSFVGREETQYF
>TRBV28|many|TRBD1|13|TRBJ1-2
TGTGCCAGCCAGACAGGGGGGAACTATGGCTACACCTTC
CASQTGGNYGYTF
>TRBV6-1|NA|NA|16|TRBJ2-6
TGTACCAGTAGTGGGGGGATCTCTTCTGGGGCCAACGTCCTGACTTTC
CTSSGGISSGANVLTF
>TRBV12-3/TRBV12-4|many|NA|15|TRBJ2-7
TGTGCCAGCAGTTTGGGGACATCCTTCTCCTACGAGCAGTACTTC
CASSLGTSFSYEQYF
>TRBV6-5|once|NA|14|TRBJ2-2
TGTGTCAGCAGTTGGAGGCACAACACCGGGGAGCTGTTTTTT
CVSSWRHNTGELFF
>TRBV12-3/TRBV12-4|NA|TRBD2|15|TRBJ2-1
TGTGCCAGCAGTTCTACTAGCGGGACCTACCATGAGCAATTCTTC
CASSSTSGTYHEQFF
>TRBV12-3/TRBV12-4|NA|NA|13|TRBJ1-4
TGTGCCAGCAGTTTTAGGGTGAATGAGAAACCGTTTTTT
CASSFRVNEKPFF
>TRBV11-2|NA|NA|12|TRBJ2-7
TGTGCCAGCAGCATGGATCTGGGTGAGCAGTACTTC
CASSMDLGEQYF
>TRBV12-3/TRBV12-4|once|TRBD2|16|TRBJ2-5
TGTGCCAGCAGCTTCAATCAATTTAGCGGGACTGAGACCCACTACTTC
CASSFNQFSGTETHYF
>TRBV6-9|NA|NA|14|TRBJ2-1
TGTGCCAATCCGGGGGGCCCCCAGTTCGATGAGCAGTTCTTC
CANPGGPQFDEQFF
>TRBV12-3/TRBV12-4|NA|NA|14|TRBJ2-1
TGTTCCAGCACAGGGAAGCAGGGAATTAGTGAGCAGTTCTTC
CSSTGKQGISEQFF
>TRBV27|NA|NA|13|TRBJ2-1
TGTGCCAGCACCCTGGGCGGTGGAAATGAGCAGTTCTTC
CASTLGGGNEQFF
>TRBV6-1|NA|NA|16|TRBJ2-6
TGTGCCACCACGAATCTAGTCTCCTCTGGGGTCAACGTCCTGACTTTC
CATTNLVSSGVNVLTF
>TRBV6-5|NA|NA|15|TRBJ1-2
TGTGCCAGCAATCTGCAAACCGGGACGACCTATGGCTACACCTTC
CASNLQTGTTYGYTF